The 27 T cell receptor beta chains presented below share a single source sample, sequenced in a study of breast tumors, draining lymph nodes, adjacent tissues. MiXCR, run by TCRdb on the multiplex PCR reads, gives a single entry per CDR3 protein. The sample lists some 85,000 distinct CDR3 sequences, about 27% occurring once. Axillary draining lymph nodes of breast cancer patients supplied the node samples. The sequencing input was axillary lymph node tissue. The receptors here all came from a female donor with breast cancer. Some clones in this sample may be carry-over from other donors' samples.

The chain recombines TRBV9 with TRBJ2-1, with D uncertain. The CDR3 runs 13 residues. Germline V lookup: CDR1 SGDLS, CDR2 YYNGEE. The V and J ends lost 4 bases and 3 bases respectively, with 8 bases between them. The CDR3 DNA reads as TGTGCCAGCAGCAGGAGTAGCTACAATGAGCAGTTCTTC. Its protein product is CASSRSSYNEQFF.

CDR3 sequence reads: CASSHLPGQYTEAFF. The CDR3 bases are TGTGCCAGCAGTCACCTCCCGGGGCAGTACACTGAAGCTTTCTTT. The chain recombines TRBV6-6 with TRBJ1-1; maybe TRBD1 (5 bases). Trimming took off 5 bases at V and 3 bases at J, with 16 bases between the two ends. This CDR3 is 15 amino acids long. The V gene's germline CDR1 is MNHNY and CDR2 SVGAGI (reference sequence).

Concerning this clonotype itself: A much larger clone is a single base away; this may be a read error. The chain has TRBV5-5 and TRBJ2-6; no definite D call. Germline values: CDR1 SGHKS, CDR2 YYEKEE (reference sequence). Trimming stripped 0 bases from V and 6 bases from J, with 10 bases between. The CDR3 runs to 15 residues. The CDR3 sequence is CASSLVRAAANVLTF. In DNA form, the CDR3 reads TGTGCCAGCAGCTTGGTAAGGGCAGCGGCCAACGTCCTGACTTTC.

A single count supports this clonotype. The J gene is TRBJ2-7, the V gene TRBV2; 10 nucleotides agree with TRBD2. J was trimmed by 2 bases and V by 5 bases; bases with no gene match: 9. This CDR3 contains 16 residues. Germline loops: CDR1 SNHLY, CDR2 FYNNEI. Here the CDR3 reads CASSHPLAGGAYEQYF. CDR3 coding DNA: TGTGCCAGCAGTCACCCCTTAGCGGGAGGCGCCTACGAGCAGTACTTC.

This clonotype has a handful of counts. The gene calls are TRBV20-1 and TRBJ1-1; TRBD1 matches at 9 bases. The junction had 11 bases not matched to a gene; V was cut back by 6 bases and J by 6 bases. The CDR3 is made up of 14 amino acids. Germline assignment: CDR1 DFQATT and CDR2 SNEGSKA (reference sequence). As DNA, the CDR3 is TGCAGTGCGAAGCCTGACAGGGGGTCTCCTGAAGCTTTCTTT. Its protein is CSAKPDRGSPEAFF.

This clonotype has ten or more counts. The J gene is TRBJ2-7, the V gene TRBV27, with D possibly being TRBD2 (8 bases). The CDR3 is 15 residues long. V shed 5 bases and J shed 4 bases, with 18 bases lying between them. The V gene's germline CDR1 is MNHEY and CDR2 SMNVEV (reference sequence). CDR3 nucleotides: TGTGCCAGCAGTAAGACGGGAGGGGGCGGTTACGAGCAGTACTTC. It yields the protein CASSKTGGGGYEQYF.

This clonotype was counted only a few times. In DNA, the CDR3 is TGCGCCAGCAGCCACCAGGGGGCGGCCACTGAAGCTTTCTTT. As protein: CASSHQGAATEAFF. This sequence joins TRBV4-3 and TRBJ1-1, with TRBD1 matching over 8 bases. Looked up from germline, CDR1 is LGHNA and CDR2 is YSLEER. Trimming took 3 bases from V and 4 from J; bases not matched to a gene: 4. The CDR3 contains 14 residues.

The V gene is TRBV9, the J gene TRBJ2-1; perhaps TRBD2 as D (6 bases). The CDR3 runs 15 residues. The germline V gene encodes CDR1 SGDLS and CDR2 YYNGEE. V was trimmed by 2 bases and J by 12 bases, leaving 21 bases between them. The CDR3 DNA is TGTGCCAGCAGCGTCGGCGGGAACCCCCTCAAAGGGCAGTTCTTC. It translates to CASSVGGNPLKGQFF.

This clonotype was recorded many times. The V gene is TRBV20-1, the J gene TRBJ1-5; D is undetermined. The CDR3 loop spans 14 amino acids. V lost 1 base to trimming and J lost 5 bases, with 12 bases between them. Germline assignment: CDR1 DFQATT and CDR2 SNEGSKA (reference sequence). In DNA form, the CDR3 reads TGCAGTGCTAGAGCGGGAGTGGGCGATCAGCCCCAGCATTTT. Translating gives CSARAGVGDQPQHF.

The rearrangement joins TRBV9 to TRBJ2-1, with 10 positions matching TRBD2. The CDR3 sequence is 17 residues long. V lost 0 bases, J lost 4 bases, and 7 bases stayed unmatched. Looked up from germline, CDR1 is SGDLS and CDR2 is YYNGEE. The chain's CDR3 is CASSVDMGTSVYNEQFF. CDR3 in DNA: TGTGCCAGCAGCGTAGATATGGGGACTAGCGTGTACAATGAGCAGTTCTTC.

Many counts were recorded for this clonotype. The chain couples TRBV27 to TRBJ1-6; D not resolved. The germline CDR1 and CDR2 sequences are MNHEY and SMNVEV (reference sequence). Between the trimmed V and J ends, which lost 5 bases and 4 bases, there was a span of 9 bases. This CDR3 spans 14 amino acids. The CDR3 loop reads CASSPGVYNSPLHF. The CDR3 DNA follows: TGTGCCAGCAGTCCCGGGGTATATAATTCACCCCTCCACTTT.

The chain recombines TRBV20-1 with TRBJ2-7; perhaps D is TRBD1 or TRBD2 (5 bases each). This CDR3 has 16 residues. Looked up from germline, CDR1 is DFQATT and CDR2 is SNEGSKA (reference sequence). CDR3 amino acids: CGGGSPGASSSYEQYF. CDR3 nucleotide sequence: TGCGGTGGGGGTAGCCCCGGGGCTAGCTCGTCCTACGAGCAGTACTTC.

This clonotype has at least ten counts. The V gene is TRBV18, the J gene TRBJ2-7; D gene uncertain. CDR1 KGHSH and CDR2 LQKENI come from the germline V gene. The V and J ends lost 11 bases and 0 bases respectively, with 20 bases between them. The CDR3 loop spans 15 amino acids. CDR3 DNA sequence: TGTGCCCCCTCACATTGGCGGAGAAGCTCCTACGAGCAGTACTTC. It encodes CAPSHWRRSSYEQYF.

This clonotype was seen more than once but under ten times. This may arise from a read error, as a much more abundant clone is one base away. The CDR3 carries no conserved terminal phenylalanine or tryptophan, so it likely arises from a read error. This chain connects TRBV7-9 to TRBJ2-1; a weak D match, TRBD2 (5 bases). The length of the CDR3 is 14 residues. Trimming stripped 11 bases from V and 0 bases from J, with 14 bases between. CDR1 is SEHNR and CDR2 is FQNEAQ in the germline V gene (reference sequence). CDR3 sequence reads: CAGSKLSSYNEQFL. The CDR3 bases are TGTGCCGGGAGTAAGTTGAGCTCCTACAATGAGCAGTTCCTC.

This clonotype was counted at least ten times. The chain uses TRBV12-3 or TRBV12-4 and TRBJ1-4, with D uncertain. Trimming left V 3 bases short and J 6 bases short, with 11 bases between. This CDR3 region has 14 residues. CDR3 in DNA: TGTGCCAGCAGTTTTCAGGTAGTAGATGAAAAACTGTTTTTT. Translating gives CASSFQVVDEKLFF.

The sample holds many counts of this clonotype. The genes are TRBV4-1 and TRBJ1-2, with 7 bases aligning to TRBD1. The germline V gene encodes CDR1 MGHRA and CDR2 YSYEKL. Unmatched junction bases numbered 9, after V lost 5 bases and J lost 6 bases. The CDR3 runs to 14 residues. CDR3 region: CASSTQTGNDGYTF. CDR3 nucleotide sequence: TGCGCCAGCAGCACCCAGACAGGGAATGATGGCTACACCTTC.

Many counts were recorded for this clonotype. CDR3 in amino acids: CASSPNLGQGAGEQYF. CDR3 sequence (DNA): TGTGCCAGCAGCCCGAACCTTGGTCAGGGGGCAGGGGAGCAGTACTTC. This sequence joins TRBV7-3 and TRBJ2-7; TRBD1 aligns across 8 bases. This CDR3 contains 16 residues. Germline values: CDR1 SGHTA, CDR2 FQGTGA. J gave up 7 bases and V 5 bases, and 16 bases lay outside the gene matches.

In DNA form, the CDR3 reads TGCAGCGGAGCGGGAGCGCCCGGAAAAGAGCAGTACTTC. Encoded protein: CSGAGAPGKEQYF. The gene calls are TRBV29-1 and TRBJ2-7, with 8 bases aligning to TRBD2. This CDR3 is built from 13 residues. Losses at the gene ends were 7 bases for V and 7 bases for J; bases not matched to a gene: 12. Looked up from germline, CDR1 is SQVTM and CDR2 is ANQGSEA.

This chain joins TRBV11-3 and TRBJ1-1; D uncertain. From germline, CDR1 is SGHNT and CDR2 YENEEA. The germline V and J ends were trimmed by 4 bases and 0 bases, with 9 bases remaining between them. This CDR3 spans 14 amino acids. CDR3 nucleotides: TGTGCCAGCAGCTCCGATAAGATGAACACTGAAGCTTTCTTT. Its translation is CASSSDKMNTEAFF.

This rearrangement joins TRBV5-8 to TRBJ1-1, with D possibly being TRBD1 (6 bases). There are 18 residues in the CDR3. V was shortened by 1 base and J by 1 base, with 20 bases between the two germline ends. Germline CDR1 is SGHTS and CDR2 is YDEGEE. CDR3 in amino acids: CASSLTIGGGSWNTEAFF. The CDR3, as DNA: TGTGCCAGCAGCTTGACGATAGGGGGGGGCTCATGGAACACTGAAGCTTTCTTT.

The table lists this clonotype with many counts. V usage is TRBV19 and J usage is TRBJ2-2, with 10 bases that match TRBD2. The V segment lost 3 bases and the J segment 4 bases; nucleotides outside the gene matches: 11. Germline V gene data show CDR1 as LNHDA and CDR2 as SQIVND (reference sequence). CDR3 length: 18 residues. The CDR3 is CASSISSGSFVGTGELFF. The CDR3 coding sequence is TGTGCCAGTAGTATTTCTAGCGGGAGTTTCGTCGGCACCGGGGAGCTGTTTTTT. The full variable domain, its missing parts supplied by reference TRBV19 and TRBJ2-2, is DGGITQSPKYLFRKEGQNVTLSCEQNLNHDAMYWYRQDPGQGLRLIYYSQIVNDFQKGDIAEGYSVSREKKESFPLTVTSAQKNPTAFYLCASSISSGSFVGTGELFFGEGSRLTVL.

Ten or more counts support this clonotype. The chain links TRBV4-3 to TRBJ2-5; TRBD1 is a possible D gene (6 bases). CDR1 LGHNA and CDR2 YSLEER come from the germline V gene. The CDR3 totals 14 residues. Trimming removed 2 bases at V and 5 bases at J, with 12 bases between. CDR3 in DNA: TGCGCCAGCAGCCAATGGACAGTGTCGGAGACCCAGTACTTC. It encodes CASSQWTVSETQYF.

In this sample, this clonotype turned up many times. This sequence joins TRBV4-1 and TRBJ2-7; D is possibly TRBD1 or TRBD2 (6 bases each). V was trimmed by 5 bases and J by 2 bases, leaving 25 bases between them. CDR1 and CDR2 from the germline V gene are MGHRA and YSYEKL. The CDR3 consists of 18 residues. The CDR3: CASSDPALGGPRTYEQYF. CDR3 DNA: TGCGCCAGCAGCGACCCCGCCCTGGGGGGCCCACGCACCTACGAGCAGTACTTC.

Many counts were recorded for this clonotype. The chain employs TRBV12-3 or TRBV12-4 and TRBJ2-5; tentative D call: TRBD1 (7 bases). The CDR3 is made up of 17 amino acids. V was pared by 5 bases and J by 5 bases, with 24 bases between. CDR3 sequence (DNA): TGTGCCAGCAGTATAGGGGGCGGGAATCCTTGGGGCGAGACCCAGTACTTC. Residues: CASSIGGGNPWGETQYF.

In regard to this clonotype: The missing conserved phenylalanine or tryptophan at the end of this CDR3 makes a read error likely. The chain recombines TRBV12-3 or TRBV12-4 with TRBJ1-4; 9 bases map to TRBD1. Trimming cost V 6 bases and J 7 bases; bases outside gene matches: 9. The CDR3 consists of 15 residues. The CDR3 loop is CASRTSGTGLEKLFL. The CDR3 DNA reads TGTGCCAGCAGAACTTCCGGGACAGGGCTTGAAAAACTGTTTCTT.

This clonotype was observed many times. The chain links TRBV7-2 to TRBJ2-2; 8 nucleotides match TRBD1. Per germline, CDR1 SGHTA and CDR2 FQGNSA. V lost 3 bases to trimming and J lost 2 bases; unmatched junction nucleotides: 5. The CDR3 extends over 16 amino acids. CDR3 loop: CASSLLPGGNTGELFF. In DNA, the CDR3 is TGTGCCAGCAGCTTGTTACCAGGGGGCAACACCGGGGAGCTGTTTTTT.

This clonotype was seen many times. In DNA, the CDR3 is TGTGCCAGCAGCGAAAACACCGGGGAGCTGTTTTTT. It is translated as CASSENTGELFF. V is TRBV7-3 and J is TRBJ2-2; D uncertain. Per germline, CDR1 SGHTA and CDR2 FQGTGA. The CDR3 consists of 12 residues. V lost 5 bases to trimming and J lost 2 bases, with 3 bases between them.